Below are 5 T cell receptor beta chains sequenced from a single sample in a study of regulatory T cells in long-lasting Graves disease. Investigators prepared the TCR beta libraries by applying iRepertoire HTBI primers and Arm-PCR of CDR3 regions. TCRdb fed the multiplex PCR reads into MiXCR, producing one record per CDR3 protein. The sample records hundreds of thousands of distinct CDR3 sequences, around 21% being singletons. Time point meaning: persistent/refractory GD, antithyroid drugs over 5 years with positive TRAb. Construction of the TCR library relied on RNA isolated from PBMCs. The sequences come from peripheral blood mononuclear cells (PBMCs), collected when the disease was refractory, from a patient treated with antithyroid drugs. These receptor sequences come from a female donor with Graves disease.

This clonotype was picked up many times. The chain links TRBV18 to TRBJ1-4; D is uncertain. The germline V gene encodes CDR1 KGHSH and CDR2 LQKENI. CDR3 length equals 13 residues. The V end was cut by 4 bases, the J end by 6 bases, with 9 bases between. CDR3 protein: CASSRGRDEKLFF. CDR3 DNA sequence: TGTGCCAGCTCACGCGGCAGAGATGAAAAACTGTTTTTT.

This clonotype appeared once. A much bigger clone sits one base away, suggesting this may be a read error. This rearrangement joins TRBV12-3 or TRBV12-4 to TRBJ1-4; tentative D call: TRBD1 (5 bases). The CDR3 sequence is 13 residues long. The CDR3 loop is CASRAGGHEKLLF. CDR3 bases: TGTGCCAGCAGGGCGGGAGGACATGAAAAACTGCTTTTT.

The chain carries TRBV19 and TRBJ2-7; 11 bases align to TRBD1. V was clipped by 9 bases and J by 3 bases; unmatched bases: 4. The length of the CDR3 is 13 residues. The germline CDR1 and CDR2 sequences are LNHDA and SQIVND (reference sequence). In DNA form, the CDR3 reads TGTGCCAGCGCCGGGACAGGGGGCTACGAGCAGTACTTC. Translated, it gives CASAGTGGYEQYF.

CDR3 residues: CASSSLAGTAYEQYF. CDR3 sequence (DNA): TGTGCCAGCAGCTCCCTAGCGGGGACCGCCTACGAGCAGTACTTC. The J gene is TRBJ2-7, the V gene TRBV13; the match to TRBD2 covers 9 bases. Unmatched junction bases numbered 6, after V lost 4 bases and J lost 2 bases. The CDR3 sequence is 15 residues long. Per germline, CDR1 PRHDT and CDR2 FYEKMQ (reference sequence).

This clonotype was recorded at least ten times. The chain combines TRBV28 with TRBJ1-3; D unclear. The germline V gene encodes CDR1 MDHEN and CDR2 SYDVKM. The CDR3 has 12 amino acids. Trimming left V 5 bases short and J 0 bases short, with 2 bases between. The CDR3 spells CASSTSGNTIYF. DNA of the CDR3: TGTGCCAGCAGTACCTCTGGAAACACCATATATTTT.